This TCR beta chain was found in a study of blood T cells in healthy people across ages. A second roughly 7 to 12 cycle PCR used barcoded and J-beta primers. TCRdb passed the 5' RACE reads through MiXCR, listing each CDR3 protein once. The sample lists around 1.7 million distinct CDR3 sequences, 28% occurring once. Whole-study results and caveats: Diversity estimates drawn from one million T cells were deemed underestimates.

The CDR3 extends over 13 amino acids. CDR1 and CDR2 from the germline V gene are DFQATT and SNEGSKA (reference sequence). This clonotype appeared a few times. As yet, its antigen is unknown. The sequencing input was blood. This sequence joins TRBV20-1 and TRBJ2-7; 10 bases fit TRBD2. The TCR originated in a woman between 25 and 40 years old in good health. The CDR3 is CSIAGGSSYEQYF. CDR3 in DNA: TGCTCCATAGCGGGAGGCTCCTCCTACGAGCAGTACTTC.